This T cell receptor beta chain was captured by sequencing in a study of CD8+ T cells in alopecia areata. Across the study: Those treated were given oral tofacitinib at 5 to 10 mg twice daily. By percentage of affected scalp area, the severity of treated patients was scored. Findings of the study overall: Only one nonresponder was present, which leaves the link between baseline CD8+ expansion and response uncertain.

Treatment noted: oral pan-JAK inhibitor, 5-10 mg twice daily. Researchers picked out CD4+ and CD8+ T cells from PBMCs by sorting. cDNA serving as the sequencing template came from extracted, reverse transcribed RNA. Libraries were prepared by immunoSEQ multiplex PCR; TCRdb keeps only in-frame clonotypes and omits some of them. The table shows about 100,000 clones, with around 44% occurring only once. In regard to this clone: Its antigen remains unidentified.

The CDR3 loop spans 14 amino acids. Losses at the gene ends were 3 bases for V and 3 bases for J; bases not matched to a gene: 4. The V gene's germline CDR1 is SGHTA and CDR2 FQGNSA. The gene calls are TRBV7-2 and TRBJ1-1, with TRBD1 matching over 7 bases. Sequences were derived from CD8+ T cells sorted from blood, sampled at week 24, from a patient treated with tofacitinib. The sequence was collected from a human donor with alopecia areata. The CDR3 reads CASSFRGSHTEAFF. DNA for the CDR3: TGTGCCAGCAGCTTCAGGGGGTCCCACACTGAAGCTTTCTTT.